This TCR beta chain comes out of a study of OX40 agonist ivuxolimab in advanced cancers. Study-wide context: Ivuxolimab was an agonistic, fully human IgG2 monoclonal antibody directed against OX40 (CD134), a costimulatory receptor. Among the roughly 52 dose-escalation patients, around 20 had hepatocellular carcinoma, roughly 15 melanoma, 9 renal cell carcinoma and 9 head and neck cancer. Partial responses were achieved by three dose-escalation patients, of whom one had hepatocellular carcinoma and two had cutaneous melanoma. Patients were allowed to have had prior anti-PD-1, anti-PD-L1 or anti-CTLA-4 therapy, and 40% of the dose-escalation patients had been treated with checkpoint inhibitors. Intravenous ivuxolimab was administered to patients every 2 weeks at six dose levels: 0.01, 0.1, 0.3, 1.5, 3 and 10 mg/kg. The monotherapy dose-escalation portion (N ≈ 50 patients) of the phase I ivuxolimab trial is reported in the paper. A male proportion of 70% to 90% and a mean age of approximately 58 years, ranging from roughly 23 to 80, were recorded for the dose-escalation cohort. Peripheral TCRbeta sequencing aimed to test whether ivuxolimab altered TCR sequence diversity and caused clonal T-cell expansion. Points the paper makes about the study in general: Clonal expansion of both CD4+ and CD8+ blood T cells was observed from baseline to week 6 at doses 0.1 to 3.0 mg/kg. Low levels of normalized T-cell clonal expansion were also seen in some patients who did not respond. On average, CD8+ T cells showed more expanded clones than CD4+ T cells after ivuxolimab. Antigen specificity was not determined for the clonally expanded peripheral T cells. In partial responders in the 0.1-3.0 mg/kg groups, normalized peripheral clonal expansion was found to be among the lowest, especially among CD8+ T cells.

This clone occurred once. What this receptor recognizes is not known. The input lacks base qualities; no much larger clone sits a single base away. Patients with a history of autoimmune disease or receiving systemic immunosuppression were excluded from the trial. Peripheral blood for TCR sequencing was drawn from every dose cohort at baseline, at cycle 4 day 1 and at cycle 7 day 1. The samples were taken from a phase I, first-in-human, multicenter, open-label dose-escalation trial of ivuxolimab. Adults with locally advanced or metastatic head and neck squamous cell, hepatocellular, melanoma or renal cell carcinoma were enrolled in the trial. Before TCR sequencing, CD4+ and CD8+ T cells were separately sorted from peripheral blood. The V end loses 5 bases and the J end loses 5 bases, and a stretch of 10 bases separates them. The CDR3 has 13 amino acids, counting the end cysteine and phenylalanine. Only the CDR3 DNA stays, 39 bases, in frame from base 1. The germline V gene gives CDR1 as SGHNT and CDR2 as YENEEA.

Genomic DNA was extracted from sorted cells for sequencing of the TCRbeta CDR3 region. TCRbeta CDR3 regions were sequenced using the immunoSEQ Assay. The table comes from immuneACCESS by way of TCRdb, which keeps in-frame sequences with V and J called. Part of the clones is missing from these tables; in studies checked, under half for an unresolved V gene and the rest for unknown reasons. Within this sample are approximately 31,000 clones, with around 90% of them counted one time only. Of the sample, roughly 58% is held by the ten largest clones. The sample in question was CD4+ or CD8+ T cells sorted from blood, obtained in a trial of the OX40 agonist ivuxolimab. The source is an adult with an advanced solid tumor such as melanoma, head and neck, liver or kidney cancer. The chain was built from TRBV11-3 and TRBJ2-1; the D gene is perhaps TRBD1 or TRBD2, as each covers 5 bases. The CDR3 region reads CASSVRGNNEQFF. The bases are TGTGCCAGCAGCGTGAGGGGCAACAATGAGCAGTTCTTC. The variable domain in full, with residues beyond the CDR3 obtained from the reference TRBV11-3 and TRBJ2-1 genes, is EAGVVQSPRYKIIEKKQPVAFWCNPISGHNTLYWYLQNLGQGPELLIRYENEEAVDDSQLPKDRFSAERLKGVDSTLKIQPAELGDSAVYLCASSVRGNNEQFFGPGTRLTVL.